This T cell receptor (beta chain) was sequenced during a study of blood T cells in healthy people across ages. The sample holds a few counts of this clonotype. What it recognizes is unknown. A sample-barcoded 5' primer and a J-beta primer mix were used in a second PCR of roughly 7 to 11 cycles. Through a template-switch adaptor with 12 random nucleotides, each cDNA molecule received a tag. TCRdb ran MiXCR on the 5' RACE reads and lists one entry per CDR3 protein. The sample carries more than 600,000 distinct CDR3 sequences, 25% recorded once. The germline CDR1 and CDR2 sequences are ENHRY and SYGVKD. The CDR3 loop spans 17 amino acids. The study's findings and limits: Versus aged donors, long-lived donors had higher diversity and more naive CD4+ cells.

These data were also filed under a second study, of T cells of mothers and their children. That source notes: Every mother supplied over 8 million TCR beta CDR3 reads and every child 2.5 million to 3.5 million. Clones that were microchimeric and persistent were not detected among T cells.

Sequenced material: blood. V gene TRBV10-3 combines with J gene TRBJ2-5, with 9 positions matching TRBD1. The closer fit of TRBJ2-7 to the DNA end suggests the J call may be wrong. The sequence came from a boy aged 5-17 years in good health. CDR3 protein: CAISDEGWDRAFYEQYF. The CDR3 DNA reads TGTGCCATCAGTGACGAGGGGTGGGACAGGGCCTTCTACGAGCAGTACTTC.